Listed here is a single T cell receptor beta chain. This clone was seen only once. The antigen it recognizes is unknown. Per-nucleotide qualities are absent, and no much larger clonotype sits a single base away. This sample is drawn from a study of T cell responses to AZD1222 COVID-19 vaccine (dated by TCRdb to the early 2020s). About the investigation overall: Because spike-specific TCR depth and breadth did not differ between the two schedules, AZD1222 recipients who got a second dose at roughly 4 weeks were pooled with those who got a second dose at roughly 12 weeks. A total of over 230 trial participants underwent TCR sequencing, of whom 207 received two doses of AZD1222 and about 25 received two doses of the MenACWY control vaccine. Trial participants were enrolled by age into 18-55, 56-69 and 70-plus year subgroups, with 148, 28 and 57 TCR-sequenced participants respectively. Results the study describes overall, beyond this receptor: Because no day 14 peak-response samples were available, repertoires were characterized only after the peak T cell response. After two AZD1222 doses, both the breadth and the depth of spike-specific TCRs were significantly higher than at day 0 and than in MenACWY recipients. Conclusions about previously exposed vaccinees are limited because only six or seven AZD1222 recipients were SARS-CoV-2 seropositive at baseline. Epitopes outside the regions mutated in the B.1.351 and B.1.1.7 variants were reportedly recognized by nearly half of the unique spike-specific TCRs. Participants were mostly white British, with more females than males. The authors suggested clonal diversity may have been underestimated. Vaccine-associated CD4 TCRs spanned the whole spike protein, with dominant responses in regions 160-218 and 743-854. In the small 56-69-year group, the increase in depth fell short of significance, most likely because of low power.

Trimming removed 6 bases from V and 4 bases from J; the gene matches leave 7 bases unexplained. From the cysteine up to the phenylalanine, the CDR3 has a length of 14 residues. The retained sequence is limited to the CDR3, 42 bases, with the frame set at the first base. The germline V gene yields MDHEN for CDR1 and SYDVKM for CDR2. The time point label, as the study defines it: baseline before first vaccination. Vaccinee samples were obtained from the UK trials COV001 and COV002, which included a single-blind randomized controlled phase 2/3 trial of AZD1222 (ChAdOx1 nCoV-19) in healthy adults. Trial participant PBMC samples were collected at day 0 and day 28 after the second dose for TCRbeta chain sequencing. The CDR3 regions of human TCRbeta chains were analyzed by immunosequencing. The paper's processing steps were these. TCRs in the repertoires were compared against a reference library of SARS-CoV-2-specific TCRs that had been generated with the MIRA antigen-specificity platform. Breadth was defined as the fraction of unique TCRs that were SARS-CoV-2-associated, and depth was defined as the fraction of total T cells that were SARS-CoV-2-associated. Using the MIRA data, each spike-specific TCR was mapped to the spike region that the TCR reacts to and placed in a CD4 or CD8 class. Log10-transformed breadth and depth values were compared by one-way ANOVA with Sidak's multiple comparisons tests. Drawn from immuneACCESS, this table holds only the in-frame rearrangements with V and J called that TCRdb kept. Clones are partly lost; checked studies trace under half to an unresolved V gene and leave the rest unexplained. V and J calls and clone size follow that table, whereas D and trimming were derived from the DNA. Counted in this sample were 90,000 to 120,000 clones; roughly 84% of them appeared once. Under 4% of the sample lies in the top ten.

Here the sequenced sample was peripheral blood, taken on day 0 of AZD1222 vaccination. The receptor was derived from an adult in good health. The chain links TRBV28 with TRBJ2-7, with 9 middle bases fitting TRBD1. The CDR3 region reads CASSGTGGKYEQYF. The bases are TGTGCCAGCAGCGGAACAGGGGGCAAATACGAGCAGTACTTC.